This T cell receptor beta chain was sequenced during a study of T-cell reconstitution after alpha-beta-depleted transplantation in children. This clonotype was seen more than once but under ten times. The TCRbeta library was prepared with unique molecular identifiers. TCRdb itself ran the PCR reads through MiXCR, one entry per CDR3 protein. The top ten clones hold about a tenth of a sample with hundreds of thousands of distinct CDR3 sequences, more than 8% of them seen once. The CDR3 sequence is 13 residues long. Germline CDR1 reads ENHRY; CDR2 reads SYGVKD. V gave up 4 bases and J gave up 3 bases, with 7 bases separating them.

This clonotype originated in a human donor who donated a stem cell graft to a child with SCID. Sample: PBMCs from the stem cell graft donor, taken from the stem cell graft. V gene TRBV10-3 combines with J gene TRBJ1-5; the D gene is possibly TRBD1 (5 bases). DNA of the CDR3: TGTGCCATCAGTGCAGGGAACAATCAGCCCCAGCATTTT. Residues: CAISAGNNQPQHF.